Listed below are T cell receptor beta chains from one sample, sequenced in a study of blood T cell repertoires in COVID-19. Libraries were prepared by immunoSEQ multiplex PCR; TCRdb keeps only in-frame clonotypes and omits some of them. The repertoire includes some 290,000 clones, 85% to 90% of them detected once, and 11% sits in the top ten. Specimen: peripheral blood. The source is a woman aged 25 to 39 with COVID-19, enrolled during active disease. Both conserved end residues are part of each CDR3. D genes are given only for firm matches. Size is omitted from some rows. Given values are once, few, many or a class for expanded clones.

>TRBJ1-4|TRBD1|TRBV7-6|-
CASSLDRGRHEKLFF
TGTGCCAGCAGCTTAGACAGGGGGCGACATGAAAAACTGTTTTTT
>TRBJ2-1|TRBD2|TRBV4-1|-
CASSHKEGLENEQFF
TGCGCCAGCAGCCACAAAGAAGGACTAGAAAATGAGCAGTTCTTC
>TRBJ1-1|TRBD1|TRBV19|-
CASSLSGGRNTEAFF
TGTGCCAGTAGCTTATCAGGGGGCAGGAACACTGAAGCTTTCTTT
>TRBJ2-7|TRBD2|TRBV29-1|-
CSVVGLAGAVTYEQYF
TGCAGCGTTGTGGGACTAGCGGGGGCCGTTACCTACGAGCAGTACTTC
>TRBJ2-5|TRBD1|TRBV7-6|once
CASSFQDRAQETQYF
TGTGCCAGCAGCTTTCAGGACAGGGCCCAAGAGACCCAGTACTTC
>TRBJ1-1|-|TRBV6-5|once
CASSFLTRNTEAFF
TGTGCCAGCAGTTTCCTAACTCGAAACACTGAAGCTTTCTTT
>TRBJ1-6|-|TRBV9|-
CASSVAVLNNSPLHF
TGTGCCAGCAGCGTAGCGGTCCTTAATAATTCACCCCTCCACTTT
>TRBJ1-3|TRBD1|TRBV19|few
CASSGQGSGNTIYF
TGTGCCAGTAGCGGACAGGGATCTGGAAACACCATATATTTT
>TRBJ2-2|TRBD1|TRBV29-1|-
CSVDRGRGELFF
TGCAGCGTTGACAGGGGGCGCGGGGAGCTGTTTTTT
>TRBJ2-1|TRBD2|TRBV4-1|once
CASSQDSRTSPLGSYNEQFF
TGCGCCAGCAGCCAAGATTCAAGGACTAGTCCCCTAGGATCCTACAATGAGCAGTTCTTC
>TRBJ1-2|TRBD1|TRBV5-4|-
CASSLGELQGDYGYTF
TGTGCCAGCAGCTTGGGGGAATTACAGGGGGACTATGGCTACACCTTC
>TRBJ2-2|TRBD2|TRBV7-9|once
CASSPGTSGGADGELFF
TGTGCCAGCAGCCCCGGAACTAGCGGGGGGGCTGACGGGGAGCTGTTTTTT
>TRBJ1-2|-|TRBV29-1|-
CSVDDTRTGKYGYTF
TGCAGCGTTGACGATACCAGAACAGGGAAGTATGGCTACACCTTC
>TRBJ2-1|TRBD2|TRBV7-2|-
CASSLKLAGGSGNEQFF
TGTGCCAGCAGCTTAAAATTAGCGGGGGGATCGGGGAATGAGCAGTTCTTC